This T cell receptor beta chain was recovered during a study of cytomegalovirus exposure and HLA in healthy donors. Study results and caveats: In a later analysis, at a false discovery rate of 0.05, approximately 16,000 TCR beta sequences were associated with HLA alleles.

Details on this clone: Antigen unknown.

This cohort consisted of healthy bone marrow donors. 60 Vbeta and 13 Jbeta primers were used in PCR. Original processing notes: In a later analysis, 60 million to 90 million unique TCR beta chains included roughly 11 million shared by two or more donors. Profiled with immunoSEQ multiplex PCR; TCRdb holds only in-frame clones, not every one. D and trimming come from the DNA, and the V and J calls and clone size come from that table. The table records more than 95,000 clones, roughly 78% of them present only once. The sequence came from a middle-aged woman in good health and CMV-seronegative. The specimen sequenced was PBMCs.

The chain's CDR3 is CASTAEHSNQPQHF. The CDR3 DNA sequence: TGTGCCAGCACTGCAGAACATAGCAATCAGCCCCAGCATTTT. V usage is TRBV28 and J usage is TRBJ1-5, with D unresolved. The CDR3 covers 14 residues. V was pared by 7 bases and J by 0 bases, with 10 bases between. Germline CDR1 and CDR2: MDHEN and SYDVKM.